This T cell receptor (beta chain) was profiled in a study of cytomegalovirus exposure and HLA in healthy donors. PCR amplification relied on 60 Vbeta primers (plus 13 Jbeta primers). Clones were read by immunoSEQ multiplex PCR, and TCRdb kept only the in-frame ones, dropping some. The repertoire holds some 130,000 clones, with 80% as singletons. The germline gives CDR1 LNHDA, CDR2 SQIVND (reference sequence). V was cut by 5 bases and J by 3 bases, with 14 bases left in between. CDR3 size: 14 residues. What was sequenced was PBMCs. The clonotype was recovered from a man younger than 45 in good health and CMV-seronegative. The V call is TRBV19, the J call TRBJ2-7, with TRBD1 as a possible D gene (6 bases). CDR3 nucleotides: TGTGCCAGTAGTCACCCGGACAGTTACTACGAGCAGTACTTC. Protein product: CASSHPDSYYEQYF. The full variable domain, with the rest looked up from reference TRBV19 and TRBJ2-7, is DGGITQSPKYLFRKEGQNVTLSCEQNLNHDAMYWYRQDPGQGLRLIYYSQIVNDFQKGDIAEGYSVSREKKESFPLTVTSAQKNPTAFYLCASSHPDSYYEQYFGPGTRLTVT.